Each of the 25 T cell receptor beta chains below was sequenced from the same sample in a study of T cell responses to AZD1222 COVID-19 vaccine. The assay was immunoSEQ multiplex PCR, and TCRdb's table has in-frame clones only and misses some. The sample includes around 200,000 clones, about 93% of them seen just once. The sequencing here drew on peripheral blood, taken 28 days after the second dose of the MenACWY control vaccine. These receptors originate from an adult who received the MenACWY meningococcal vaccine as a control.

This clone was observed a single time. The gene calls are TRBV25-1 and TRBJ1-6; D is undetermined. The V gene's germline CDR1 is MGHDK and CDR2 SYGVNS. V was trimmed by 7 bases and J by 9 bases, leaving 22 bases between them. This CDR3 has 16 amino acids. The CDR3 is CASTEGGLVRASPLHF. For the CDR3, the DNA is TGTGCCAGCACCGAGGGCGGATTGGTGCGGGCTTCACCCCTCCACTTT. Full variable domain (remainder filled in from reference TRBV25-1 and TRBJ1-6): EADIYQTPRYLVIGTGKKITLECSQTMGHDKMYWYQQDPGMELHLIHYSYGVNSTEKGDLSSESTVSRIRTEHFPLTLESARPSHTSQYLCASTEGGLVRASPLHFGNGTRLTVT.

The rearrangement links TRBV7-9 to TRBJ1-1; no definite D call. The V and J ends lost 7 bases and 0 bases respectively, with 12 bases between them. Germline V gene lookup returns CDR1 SEHNR and CDR2 FQNEAQ (reference sequence). The CDR3 consists of 14 residues. CDR3 sequence reads: CASIWEEVNTEAFF. Here the CDR3 DNA reads TGTGCCAGCATCTGGGAGGAGGTGAACACTGAAGCTTTCTTT.

This clone was seen only once. The rearrangement joins TRBV19 to TRBJ2-2; D remains unclear. V lost 1 base, J lost 4 bases, and 10 bases lay in between. The CDR3 is made up of 15 amino acids. Germline V gene data show CDR1 as LNHDA and CDR2 as SQIVND (reference sequence). DNA for the CDR3: TGTGCCAGTAGTATAGGAGGACCCCTCACCGGGGAGCTGTTTTTT. Protein sequence: CASSIGGPLTGELFF.

The chain carries TRBV3-1 (or the pseudogene TRBV3-2) and TRBJ1-4; D remains unclear. CDR3 length equals 17 residues. V lost 1 base to trimming and J lost 0 bases, with 12 bases between them. In germline, CDR1 is LGHDT, CDR2 YNNKEL (reference sequence). Written as DNA, the CDR3 is TGTGCCAGCAGCCAAGCTAGGAGAGGCGCAACTAATGAAAAACTGTTTTTT. Encoded protein: CASSQARRGATNEKLFF.

This clone was recorded many times. V and J are TRBV7-8 and TRBJ2-7; 12 bases agree with TRBD1. This CDR3 spans 17 amino acids. The germline V gene has CDR1 SGHVS and CDR2 FQNEAQ. The V segment lost 7 bases and the J segment 6 bases; nucleotides outside the gene matches: 16. The CDR3 bases are TGTGCCAGCACTATAAGGGGGATCGGGACAGGGGGCCCCGAGCAGTACTTC. Translating gives CASTIRGIGTGGPEQYF.

J is TRBJ2-1 and V is TRBV12-5, with no clear D. Germline-derived CDR1 and CDR2 are LGHNT and FRNRAP. This CDR3 is 14 amino acids long. The V end lost 1 base, the J end lost 2 bases, and 6 bases lay between the germline ends. This CDR3 reads CASGLDTTYNEQFF. DNA of the CDR3: TGTGCTAGTGGTTTGGACACAACCTACAATGAGCAGTTCTTC.

The gene calls are TRBV28 and TRBJ2-7; 8 bases align to TRBD1. V shed 3 bases and J 5 bases; nucleotides not matched to a gene: 3. Germline V gene lookup returns CDR1 MDHEN and CDR2 SYDVKM. CDR3 length: 13 amino acids. The CDR3 reads CASSLDRVHEQYF. For the CDR3, the DNA is TGTGCCAGCAGTTTGGACAGGGTGCACGAGCAGTACTTC.

The chain is built from TRBV5-1 and TRBJ1-1; TRBD1 might be the D (6 bases). CDR3 length: 16 residues. Trimming left V 0 bases short and J 4 bases short, with 16 bases between. Germline loops: CDR1 SGHRS, CDR2 YFSETQ. As DNA, the CDR3 is TGCGCCAGCAGCTTGGGTTCTGGGGGCGCGGGCACTGAAGCTTTCTTT. Its protein is CASSLGSGGAGTEAFF.

The chain links TRBV20-1 to TRBJ1-1; weak D call: TRBD1 (6 bases). The CDR3 spans 11 residues. Between the trimmed V and J ends, which lost 7 bases and 1 base, there was a span of 7 bases. The germline gives CDR1 DFQATT, CDR2 SNEGSKA (reference sequence). CDR3 in amino acids: CSVGGNTEAFF. As DNA, the CDR3 is TGCAGTGTAGGGGGGAACACTGAAGCTTTCTTT.

This chain links TRBV15 with TRBJ1-1, with D uncertain. The germline V and J ends were trimmed by 0 bases and 1 base, with 6 bases remaining between them. This CDR3 spans 14 amino acids. Germline assignment: CDR1 LNHNV and CDR2 YYDKDF (reference sequence). The CDR3, as DNA: TGTGCCACCAGCAGAGAGACACGGAACACTGAAGCTTTCTTT. Protein product: CATSRETRNTEAFF.

J is TRBJ1-3 and V is TRBV7-8; D not resolved. The CDR3 is 14 amino acids. Germline CDR1 is SGHVS and CDR2 is FQNEAQ. Trimming pared 5 bases from V and 1 base from J, leaving 9 bases between. The CDR3 DNA is TGTGCCAGCAGCCCCCGCGGTTCTGGAAACACCATATATTTT. Translating it yields CASSPRGSGNTIYF. Looking up the rest from reference TRBV7-8 and TRBJ1-3 gives the full variable domain: GAGVSQSPRYKVAKRGQDVALRCDPISGHVSLFWYQQALGQGPEFLTYFQNEAQLDKSGLPSDRFFAERPEGSVSTLKIQRTQQEDSAVYLCASSPRGSGNTIYFGEGSWLTVV.

The chain links TRBV18 to TRBJ2-7, with a tentative D call TRBD2 (6 bases). V was trimmed by 4 bases and J by 4 bases, leaving 23 bases between them. CDR1 and CDR2 from the germline V gene are KGHSH and LQKENI. The CDR3 runs 17 residues. Written as DNA, the CDR3 is TGTGCCAGCTCACGCTCCGGGACGGGACTTCTTGGGTACGAGCAGTACTTC. Translation: CASSRSGTGLLGYEQYF. Supplemented by reference TRBV18 and TRBJ2-7, the full variable domain reads NAGVMQNPRHLVRRRGQEARLRCSPMKGHSHVYWYRQLPEEGLKFMVYLQKENIIDESGMPKERFSAEFPKEGPSILRIQQVVRGDSAAYFCASSRSGTGLLGYEQYFGPGTRLTVT.

V gene TRBV4-1 combines with J gene TRBJ1-1; 7 bases agree with TRBD1. The CDR3 covers 13 residues. V was pared by 7 bases and J by 4 bases, with 6 bases of the junction left unmatched. The germline V gene has CDR1 MGHRA and CDR2 YSYEKL. CDR3 residues: CASMTGLGTEAFF. The DNA of the CDR3 is TGCGCCAGCATGACAGGGTTGGGCACTGAAGCTTTCTTT.

The rearrangement uses TRBV5-1 and TRBJ2-1; D is perhaps TRBD1 or TRBD2 (5 bases each). This CDR3 is built from 14 residues. The germline V gene has CDR1 SGHRS and CDR2 YFSETQ. V lost 4 bases and J 10 bases, leaving 18 bases between the germline ends. The CDR3 reads CASSRKTGTVEQFF. The CDR3 nucleotides read TGCGCCAGCAGCCGAAAAACCGGGACCGTGGAGCAGTTCTTC.

The gene calls are TRBV10-3 and TRBJ2-1; D not certain. The germline V gene encodes CDR1 ENHRY and CDR2 SYGVKD. The CDR3 runs to 11 residues. V gave up 4 bases and J gave up 6 bases, with 4 bases separating them. The CDR3 is CAISVANEQFF. The DNA for the CDR3 is TGTGCCATCAGTGTAGCCAATGAGCAGTTCTTC.

The rearrangement links TRBV9 to TRBJ2-3; TRBD2 agrees at 9 bases. Germline-derived CDR1 and CDR2 are SGDLS and YYNGEE. The CDR3 totals 19 residues. J lost 8 bases, V lost 0 bases, and 19 bases had no gene match. The CDR3 coding sequence is TGTGCCAGCAGCGTAGGTCCTTCCTCTTCTAGCGGGAACCCTTCTACGCAGTATTTT. Its protein is CASSVGPSSSSGNPSTQYF. Full variable domain (outside the CDR3, taken from reference TRBV9 and TRBJ2-3): DSGVTQTPKHLITATGQRVTLRCSPRSGDLSVYWYQQSLDQGLQFLIQYYNGEERAKGNILERFSAQQFPDLHSELNLSSLELGDSALYFCASSVGPSSSSGNPSTQYFGPGTRLTVL.

The rearrangement joins TRBV28 to TRBJ1-6; D is unresolved. Trimming took 2 bases from V and 8 from J, leaving 13 bases between them. The CDR3 loop spans 15 amino acids. Germline lookup yields CDR1 MDHEN and CDR2 SYDVKM. Here the CDR3 DNA reads TGTGCCAGCAGTTTAGTCGGCCTTGAGTATTCACCCCTCCACTTT. Its protein product is CASSLVGLEYSPLHF.

This clone was observed a single time. The chain uses TRBV6-2 or TRBV6-3 and TRBJ1-4; D may be TRBD1 (6 bases). With 4 bases removed from V and 0 bases from J, the gap between germline ends came to 6 bases. The CDR3 has 14 amino acids. Germline CDR1 and CDR2: MNHEY and SVGEGT. The CDR3 sequence is CASSWTATNEKLFF. DNA for the CDR3: TGTGCCAGCAGTTGGACAGCAACTAATGAAAAACTGTTTTTT.

In regard to this clone: The same CDR3 also results from other DNA sequences found in this sample. The chain has TRBV3-1 (or the pseudogene TRBV3-2) and TRBJ1-3, with D perhaps TRBD1 (5 bases). The CDR3 runs to 14 residues. The germline V and J ends were trimmed by 2 bases and 1 base, with 6 bases remaining between them. Germline V gene data show CDR1 as LGHDT and CDR2 as YNNKEL (reference sequence). The CDR3 DNA reads TGTGCCAGCAGCCAACAGGGATCTGGAAACACCATATATTTT. Translated: CASSQQGSGNTIYF.

The chain employs TRBV5-1 and TRBJ2-3, with D perhaps matching TRBD2 (6 bases). The V end lost 6 bases, the J end lost 8 bases, and 16 bases lay between the germline ends. This CDR3 has 13 amino acids. Germline assignment: CDR1 SGHRS and CDR2 YFSETQ. CDR3 residues: CASTPGEPATQYF. The CDR3 DNA follows: TGCGCCAGCACTCCGGGGGAGCCAGCTACGCAGTATTTT.

This chain joins TRBV5-5 and TRBJ1-1; D gene unclear. Germline values: CDR1 SGHKS, CDR2 YYEKEE (reference sequence). Trimming removed 0 bases from V and 0 bases from J, with 6 bases in between. This CDR3 is 14 amino acids long. CDR3 in DNA: TGTGCCAGCAGCTTGGCTGCCATGAACACTGAAGCTTTCTTT. Protein sequence: CASSLAAMNTEAFF.

This sequence joins TRBV10-3 and TRBJ2-7; the match to TRBD2 covers 11 bases. The J segment lost 6 bases and the V segment lost 2 bases, leaving 3 bases of the junction unmatched. CDR3 length: 14 amino acids. Germline lookup yields CDR1 ENHRY and CDR2 SYGVKD. In DNA, the CDR3 is TGTGCCATCAGTGAGCTAGCGGGGGGCACCGAGCAGTACTTC. Translation gives CAISELAGGTEQYF.

CDR3 in amino acids: CASSDAGAAITEAFF. The CDR3 DNA sequence: TGTGCCAGCAGTGATGCAGGGGCAGCGATTACTGAAGCTTTCTTT. The V and J genes are TRBV6-1 and TRBJ1-1; a possible D gene is TRBD1 (6 bases). Trimming cost V 3 bases and J 5 bases, with 16 bases left between them. CDR3 length equals 15 residues. The germline V gene has CDR1 MNHNS and CDR2 SASEGT.

J is TRBJ1-1 and V is TRBV30, with D perhaps matching TRBD1 (5 bases). V lost 0 bases and J 8 bases, leaving 10 bases between the germline ends. The CDR3 is 12 residues long. Germline assignment: CDR1 GTSNPN and CDR2 SVGIG (reference sequence). The CDR3: CAWSVQRGEAFF. Written as DNA, the CDR3 is TGTGCCTGGAGTGTACAGAGGGGAGAAGCTTTCTTT.

The rearrangement joins TRBV19 to TRBJ1-5; tentatively, D is TRBD1 (5 bases). Trimming left V 3 bases short and J 0 bases short, with 15 bases between. Germline V CDR1 and CDR2: LNHDA, SQIVND (reference sequence). The CDR3 runs 17 residues. The CDR3 sequence: CASSIEGRRYSNQPQHF. The CDR3 DNA reads TGTGCCAGTAGTATCGAGGGACGGCGTTATAGCAATCAGCCCCAGCATTTT.